This note documents a single T cell receptor (beta chain) sequence. Its antigen is not known. Germline V gene data show CDR1 as MRHNA and CDR2 as SNTAGT. The CDR3 spans 13 residues. Trimming shortened V by 9 bases and J by 5 bases, and 14 bases separated the two germline ends. The PCR contained 60 Vbeta and 13 Jbeta primers. The repertoire was sequenced with immunoSEQ multiplex PCR; TCRdb's copy has only in-frame clones and lacks some. Of about 180,000 clones listed, around 77% are singletons. This sample is part of a study of cytomegalovirus exposure and HLA in healthy donors. Study-wide results and limits: Cytomegalovirus-associated TCR beta chains were listed, numbering roughly 150. TCR beta chain V- and J-gene trimming was linked, in a later analysis, to a missense variant in DCLRE1C. It was shown in a later analysis that HLA-associated TCR beta chains were more clonally expanded than other, equally common chains.

The receptor comes from a man aged 55-75 years in good health and CMV-seronegative. The sequencing input was PBMCs. The chain combines TRBV6-4 with TRBJ2-1; a weak D match, TRBD2 (6 bases). As DNA, the CDR3 is TGTGCCAGTTCCCTCGGGGGTCACAATGAGCAGTTCTTC. As protein: CASSLGGHNEQFF.